A selection of T cell receptor beta chains follows, all from one sample in a study of CD8 T cells in Susac syndrome. TCRdb redid the calling of the immunoSEQ multiplex PCR reads with MiXCR, one entry per CDR3 protein. In the table there are over 150,000 distinct CDR3 sequences, just under 95% of which are singletons. The sequenced sample was CD4+ T cells from PBMCs. The receptors come from a human donor with Susac syndrome. Each CDR3 is given with its conserved first and last residue. D genes are given only for firm matches. Not all rows give a size; the values are once, few, many and, for expanded clones, a class.

CDR3nt,CDR3aa,d_gene,j_gene,v_gene,abundance
TGTGCCAGCAGCTTAACGCCGGACAGCCTCTACGGCTACACCTTC,CASSLTPDSLYGYTF,.,TRBJ1-2,TRBV7-3,.
TGTGCCAGCAGCTTAGCGAGGACTAGCGGGGGCAAGGGGGAGCTGTTTTTT,CASSLARTSGGKGELFF,TRBD2,TRBJ2-2,TRBV7-8,.
TGCGCCAGCAGCGCAACTAGCGGAAACTCCTACGAGCAGTACTTC,CASSATSGNSYEQYF,TRBD2,TRBJ2-7,TRBV4-3,.
TGCAGTGCTCAGGAGCGGGCCCTCACAGATACGCAGTATTTT,CSAQERALTDTQYF,.,TRBJ2-3,TRBV20-1,.
TGTGCCACCAGTGATCACAGGGGGAATCTAAACACCGGGGAGCTGTTTTTT,CATSDHRGNLNTGELFF,TRBD1,TRBJ2-2,TRBV24-1,.
TGTGCCAGCAGTGAAGGGTGGACTGAAGCTTTCTTT,CASSEGWTEAFF,.,TRBJ1-1,TRBV2,.
TGCAGTGGCACTAGCGGGAGAGGCAATGAGCAGTTCTTC,CSGTSGRGNEQFF,TRBD2,TRBJ2-1,TRBV20-1,.
TGTGCCAGCAGTTCCAACAGAGCGATTAACACTGAAGCTTTCTTT,CASSSNRAINTEAFF,.,TRBJ1-1,TRBV28,.
TGTGCCAGCAGAGCGGGATTGGCCTATGGCTACACCTTC,CASRAGLAYGYTF,.,TRBJ1-2,TRBV28,.
TGTGCCAGCAGCCCCACAGGTTATGGCGACTATGGCTACACCTTC,CASSPTGYGDYGYTF,.,TRBJ1-2,TRBV7-8,.
TGTGCCTCACAGGGGCCTCTGAACACTGAAGCTTTCTTT,CASQGPLNTEAFF,TRBD1,TRBJ1-1,TRBV12-3/TRBV12-4,.
TGCGCCAGCAGCTCGATGACAGGGATCAATGGCTACACCTTC,CASSSMTGINGYTF,TRBD1,TRBJ1-2,TRBV5-1,.
TGTGCCAGCAGCACGACAGGGTATAGCAATCAGCCCCAGCATTTT,CASSTTGYSNQPQHF,TRBD1,TRBJ1-5,TRBV4-2,.
TGTGCCAGCAGCTTAGAGCTAGCCTATGAGCAGTTCTTC,CASSLELAYEQFF,.,TRBJ2-1,TRBV11-2,.
TGTGCCAGCAGCCAAGAAGGCACAGTCAATCAGCCCCAGCATTTT,CASSQEGTVNQPQHF,.,TRBJ1-5,TRBV4-2,.
TGCGCCAGCAGCCAAGATCGGGTAGCGTGGGCCGCAACCGGGGAGCTGTTTTTT,CASSQDRVAWAATGELFF,.,TRBJ2-2,TRBV4-3,.
TGTGCCAGCAGTGACAGGGGGCCGGGGAACGAGCAGTACTTC,CASSDRGPGNEQYF,TRBD1,TRBJ2-7,TRBV12-3/TRBV12-4,.
TGTGCCAGCAGCGTGGGGACTCCTTTTTCCTACGAGCAGTACTTC,CASSVGTPFSYEQYF,.,TRBJ2-7,TRBV11-2,.
TGCAGTGCTAGAGTAGGCGGGTTCGGGGCCAACGTCCTGACTTTC,CSARVGGFGANVLTF,.,TRBJ2-6,TRBV20-1,.
TGTGCCAGCAGCCAACCCGGACAGGGGCTGTACCAAGAGACCCAGTACTTC,CASSQPGQGLYQETQYF,TRBD1,TRBJ2-5,TRBV3-1,.
TGTGCCAGCACCTCGACTAGCGGGGGCTCCGGGGAGCTGTTTTTT,CASTSTSGGSGELFF,TRBD2,TRBJ2-2,TRBV6-2/TRBV6-3,.
TGTGCCAGCAGCTTGGTGGGGGTAGACACTGAAGCTTTCTTT,CASSLVGVDTEAFF,.,TRBJ1-1,TRBV5-6,.
TGTGCCAGCTCACCGACGTCCGACGGGGAAAAACTGTTTTTT,CASSPTSDGEKLFF,.,TRBJ1-4,TRBV18,once
TGTGCCAGCAGCCAAGACGGGAGCCGAGATGAAAAACTGTTTTTT,CASSQDGSRDEKLFF,.,TRBJ1-4,TRBV4-2,.
TGTGCCAGCAGTGCATCCAGAGGGGTCACTGAAGCTTTCTTT,CASSASRGVTEAFF,.,TRBJ1-1,TRBV12-3/TRBV12-4,.
TGTGCCAGCAGGGCAGGGACGGTAGAGACCCAGTACTTC,CASRAGTVETQYF,.,TRBJ2-5,TRBV27,.
TGCGCCAGCAGACGCCAAACAACAAGCTCAGAGACCCAGTACTTC,CASRRQTTSSETQYF,.,TRBJ2-5,TRBV5-1,.
TGCAGTGCTAACCGCGCCAGGGGGGATTTTGGCTACACCTTC,CSANRARGDFGYTF,TRBD1,TRBJ1-2,TRBV20-1,.
TGTGCCAGCAGCCAACGCCAGGTAAAACGCCTGGCATGGAATGAGCAGTTCTTC,CASSQRQVKRLAWNEQFF,.,TRBJ2-1,TRBV14,once
TGTGCCAGCAGAAATTTAGAGTCCAATGAGCAGTTCTTC,CASRNLESNEQFF,.,TRBJ2-1,TRBV27,.
TGTGCCAGCGAAGGGCACATGAACACTGAAGCTTTCTTT,CASEGHMNTEAFF,.,TRBJ1-1,TRBV28,.
TGTGCCAGCAGCCCCGACCGCACAGATACGCAGTATTTT,CASSPDRTDTQYF,.,TRBJ2-3,TRBV7-2,.
TGCAGTGCTAGAGTTACAGCTAGCAATCAGCCCCAGCATTTT,CSARVTASNQPQHF,.,TRBJ1-5,TRBV20-1,.
TGTGCCACCGCGGCACAGGGCGTTCAGCCCCAGCATTTT,CATAAQGVQPQHF,.,TRBJ1-5,TRBV19,.
TGCAGCACGACCCTATGGACTTGGGAACAAGAGACCCAGTACTTC,CSTTLWTWEQETQYF,.,TRBJ2-5,TRBV20-1,.
TGTGCCAGCAGGTCAGGGTATTCGGGCGATCAGCCCCAGCATTTT,CASRSGYSGDQPQHF,.,TRBJ1-5,TRBV6-5,.